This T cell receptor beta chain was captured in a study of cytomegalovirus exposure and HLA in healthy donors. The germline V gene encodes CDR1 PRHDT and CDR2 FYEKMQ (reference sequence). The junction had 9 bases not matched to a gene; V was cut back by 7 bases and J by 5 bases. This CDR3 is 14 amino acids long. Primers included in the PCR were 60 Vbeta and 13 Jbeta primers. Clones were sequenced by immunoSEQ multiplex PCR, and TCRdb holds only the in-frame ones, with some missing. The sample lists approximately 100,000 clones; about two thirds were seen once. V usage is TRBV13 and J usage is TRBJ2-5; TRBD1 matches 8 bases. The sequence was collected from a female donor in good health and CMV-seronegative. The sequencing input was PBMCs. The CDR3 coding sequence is TGTGCCAGCACACTCAGGGGGCAGACGGAGACCCAGTACTTC. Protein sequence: CASTLRGQTETQYF.